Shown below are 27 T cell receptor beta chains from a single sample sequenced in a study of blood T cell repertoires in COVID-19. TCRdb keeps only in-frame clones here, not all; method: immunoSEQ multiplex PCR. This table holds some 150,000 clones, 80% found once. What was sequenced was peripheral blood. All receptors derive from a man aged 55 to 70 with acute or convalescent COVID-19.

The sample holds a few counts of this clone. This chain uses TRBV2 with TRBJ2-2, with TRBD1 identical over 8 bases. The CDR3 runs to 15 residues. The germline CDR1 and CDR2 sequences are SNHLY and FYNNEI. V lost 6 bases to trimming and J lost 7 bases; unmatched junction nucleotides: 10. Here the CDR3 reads CASRLDRGGFGELFF. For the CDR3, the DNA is TGTGCCAGCAGATTAGACAGGGGTGGATTCGGGGAGCTGTTTTTT.

The CDR3 nucleotides are TGTGCCAGCAGACCTAGGACAGTAGCTAACTATGGCTACACCTTC. It is translated as CASRPRTVANYGYTF. This chain connects TRBV6-2 or TRBV6-3 to TRBJ1-2; D is perhaps TRBD1 (6 bases). Germline V gene sequence: CDR1 MNHEY, CDR2 SVGEGT. The CDR3 has 15 amino acids. Trimming took off 6 bases at V and 0 bases at J, with 14 bases between the two ends.

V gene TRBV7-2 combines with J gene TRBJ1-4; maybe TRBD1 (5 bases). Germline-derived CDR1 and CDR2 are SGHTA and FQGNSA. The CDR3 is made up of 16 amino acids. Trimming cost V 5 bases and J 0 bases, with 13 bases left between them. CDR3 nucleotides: TGTGCCAGCAGCCCCATGGGGCCCGCAACTAATGAAAAACTGTTTTTT. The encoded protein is CASSPMGPATNEKLFF. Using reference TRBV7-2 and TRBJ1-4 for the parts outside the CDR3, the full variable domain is GAGVSQSPSNKVTEKGKDVELRCDPISGHTALYWYRQSLGQGLEFLIYFQGNSAPDKSGLPSDRFSAERTGGSVSTLTIQRTQQEDSAVYLCASSPMGPATNEKLFFGSGTQLSVL.

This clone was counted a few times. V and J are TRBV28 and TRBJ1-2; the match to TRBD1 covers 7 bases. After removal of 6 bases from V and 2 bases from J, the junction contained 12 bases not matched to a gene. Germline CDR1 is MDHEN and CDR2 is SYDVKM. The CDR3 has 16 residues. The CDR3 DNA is TGTGCCAGCAGCCCCGGGACAGCCTCAAGGAACTATGGCTACACCTTC. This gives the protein CASSPGTASRNYGYTF.

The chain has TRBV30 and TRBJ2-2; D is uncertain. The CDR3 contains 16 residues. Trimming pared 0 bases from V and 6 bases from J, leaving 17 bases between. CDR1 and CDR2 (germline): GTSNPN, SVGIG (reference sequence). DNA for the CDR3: TGTGCCTGGAGTGTACGCCTCCGCTATCCCCCCGGGGAGCTGTTTTTT. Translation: CAWSVRLRYPPGELFF.

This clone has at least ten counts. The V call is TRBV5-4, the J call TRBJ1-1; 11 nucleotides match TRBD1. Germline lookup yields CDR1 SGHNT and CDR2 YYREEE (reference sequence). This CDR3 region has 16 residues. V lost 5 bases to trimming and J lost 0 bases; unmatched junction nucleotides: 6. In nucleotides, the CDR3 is TGTGCCAGCAGGCGGACAGGGGGCCGCATGAACACTGAAGCTTTCTTT. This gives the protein CASRRTGGRMNTEAFF.

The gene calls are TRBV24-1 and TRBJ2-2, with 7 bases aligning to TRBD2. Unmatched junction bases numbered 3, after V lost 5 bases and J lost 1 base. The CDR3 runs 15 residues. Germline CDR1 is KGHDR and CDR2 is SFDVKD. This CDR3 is CATSAPGGNTGELFF. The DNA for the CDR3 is TGTGCCACCAGTGCCCCGGGGGGGAACACCGGGGAGCTGTTTTTT.

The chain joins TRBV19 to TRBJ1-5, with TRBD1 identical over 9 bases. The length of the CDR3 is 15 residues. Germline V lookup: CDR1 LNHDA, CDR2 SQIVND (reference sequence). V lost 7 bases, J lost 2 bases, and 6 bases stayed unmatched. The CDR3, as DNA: TGTGCCAGTACCTGGACAGGGGCGGGCAATCAGCCCCAGCATTTT. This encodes CASTWTGAGNQPQHF.

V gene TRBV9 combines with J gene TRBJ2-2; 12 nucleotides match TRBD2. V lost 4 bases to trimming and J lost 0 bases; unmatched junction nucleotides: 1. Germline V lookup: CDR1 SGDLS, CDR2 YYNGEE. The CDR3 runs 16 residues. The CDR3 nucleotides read TGTGCCAGCAGCAGACTAGCGGGGGCGAACACCGGGGAGCTGTTTTTT. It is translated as CASSRLAGANTGELFF.

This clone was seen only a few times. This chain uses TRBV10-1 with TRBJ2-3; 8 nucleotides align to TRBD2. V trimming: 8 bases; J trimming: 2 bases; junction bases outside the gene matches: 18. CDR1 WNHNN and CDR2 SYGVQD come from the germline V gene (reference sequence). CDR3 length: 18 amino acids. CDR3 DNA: TGCGCCAGCGGCAACACAGGACCCGGGACTAGATACACAGATACGCAGTATTTT. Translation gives CASGNTGPGTRYTDTQYF.

The CDR3 reads CASSGTGGFQPQHF. As DNA, the CDR3 is TGTGCCAGTAGTGGGACAGGGGGATTTCAGCCCCAGCATTTT. V usage is TRBV19 and J usage is TRBJ1-5; 11 bases map to TRBD1. The CDR3 spans 14 residues. Germline loops: CDR1 LNHDA, CDR2 SQIVND (reference sequence). The junction had 3 bases not matched to a gene; V was cut back by 5 bases and J by 6 bases.

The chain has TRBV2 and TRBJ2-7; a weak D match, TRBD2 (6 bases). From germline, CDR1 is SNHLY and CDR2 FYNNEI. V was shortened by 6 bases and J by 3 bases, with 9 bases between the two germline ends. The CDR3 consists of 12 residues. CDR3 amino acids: CASRVTSYEQYF. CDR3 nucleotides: TGTGCCAGCAGGGTGACTAGCTACGAGCAGTACTTC.

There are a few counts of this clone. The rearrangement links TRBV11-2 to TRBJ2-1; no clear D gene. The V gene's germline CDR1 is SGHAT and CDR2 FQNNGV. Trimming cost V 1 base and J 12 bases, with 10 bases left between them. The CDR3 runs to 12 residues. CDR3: CASSLAAIGQFF. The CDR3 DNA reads TGTGCCAGCAGCTTAGCCGCAATCGGGCAGTTCTTC.

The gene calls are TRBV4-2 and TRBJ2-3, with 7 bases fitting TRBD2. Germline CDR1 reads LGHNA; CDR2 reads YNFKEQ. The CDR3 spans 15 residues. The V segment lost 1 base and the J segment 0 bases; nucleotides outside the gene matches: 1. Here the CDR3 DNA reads TGTGCCAGCAGCCAAGTGGGGGGGAGCACAGATACGCAGTATTTT. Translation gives CASSQVGGSTDTQYF.

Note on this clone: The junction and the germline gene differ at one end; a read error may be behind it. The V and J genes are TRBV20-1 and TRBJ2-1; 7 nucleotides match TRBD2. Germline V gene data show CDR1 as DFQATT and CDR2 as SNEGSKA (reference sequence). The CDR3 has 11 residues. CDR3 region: CSASRAIGTIF. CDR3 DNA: TGCAGTGCTAGCCGAGCCATAGGGACTATCTTC.

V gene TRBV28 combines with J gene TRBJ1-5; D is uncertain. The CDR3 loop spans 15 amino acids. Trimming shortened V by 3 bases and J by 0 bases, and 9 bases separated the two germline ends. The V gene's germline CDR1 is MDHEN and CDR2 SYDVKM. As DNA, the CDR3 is TGTGCCAGCAGTTTCGCCGGTTATAGCAATCAGCCCCAGCATTTT. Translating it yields CASSFAGYSNQPQHF. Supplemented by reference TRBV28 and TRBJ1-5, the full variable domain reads DVKVTQSSRYLVKRTGEKVFLECVQDMDHENMFWYRQDPGLGLRLIYFSYDVKMKEKGDIPEGYSVSREKKERFSLILESASTNQTSMYLCASSFAGYSNQPQHFGDGTRLSIL.

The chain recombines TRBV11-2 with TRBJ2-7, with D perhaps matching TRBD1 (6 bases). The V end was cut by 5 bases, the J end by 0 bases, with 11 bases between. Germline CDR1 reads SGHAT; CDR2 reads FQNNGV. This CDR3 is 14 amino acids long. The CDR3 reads CASSPYRDSYEQYF. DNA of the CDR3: TGTGCCAGCAGCCCGTACAGGGACTCCTACGAGCAGTACTTC.

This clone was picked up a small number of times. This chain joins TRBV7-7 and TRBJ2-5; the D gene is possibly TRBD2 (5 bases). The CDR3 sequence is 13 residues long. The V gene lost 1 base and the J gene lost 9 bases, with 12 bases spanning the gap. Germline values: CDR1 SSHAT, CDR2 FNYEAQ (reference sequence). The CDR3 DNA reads TGTGCCAGCAGCTTAGACTGGACCGGGGCCCAGTACTTC. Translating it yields CASSLDWTGAQYF.

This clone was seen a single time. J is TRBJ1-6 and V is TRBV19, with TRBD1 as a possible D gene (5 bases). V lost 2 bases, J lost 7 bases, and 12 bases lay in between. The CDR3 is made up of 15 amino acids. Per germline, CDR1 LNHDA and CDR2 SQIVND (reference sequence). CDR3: CASSIIGVRNSPLHF. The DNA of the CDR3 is TGTGCCAGTAGTATAATAGGGGTTAGGAATTCACCCCTCCACTTT. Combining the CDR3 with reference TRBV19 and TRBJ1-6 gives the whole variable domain DGGITQSPKYLFRKEGQNVTLSCEQNLNHDAMYWYRQDPGQGLRLIYYSQIVNDFQKGDIAEGYSVSREKKESFPLTVTSAQKNPTAFYLCASSIIGVRNSPLHFGNGTRLTVT.

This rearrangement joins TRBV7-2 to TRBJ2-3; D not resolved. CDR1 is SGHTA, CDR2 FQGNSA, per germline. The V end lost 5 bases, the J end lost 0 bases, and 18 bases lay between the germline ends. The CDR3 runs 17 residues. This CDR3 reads CASSPRDRQRSTDTQYF. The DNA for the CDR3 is TGTGCCAGCAGCCCCCGAGACCGCCAGCGTAGCACAGATACGCAGTATTTT.

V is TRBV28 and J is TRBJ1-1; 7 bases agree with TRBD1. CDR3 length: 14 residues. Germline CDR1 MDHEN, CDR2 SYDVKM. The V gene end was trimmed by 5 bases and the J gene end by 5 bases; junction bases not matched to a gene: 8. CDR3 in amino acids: CASSLGGIGTEAFF. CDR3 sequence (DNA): TGTGCCAGCAGTCTAGGGGGCATTGGGACTGAAGCTTTCTTT.

The CDR3 loop reads CATSDNRTGCLRVMGEQYF. In DNA form, the CDR3 reads TGTGCCACCAGTGATAATCGGACAGGGTGTTTGCGGGTCATGGGCGAGCAGTACTTC. V usage is TRBV24-1 and J usage is TRBJ2-7, with 8 bases aligning to TRBD1. This CDR3 spans 19 amino acids. Germline values: CDR1 KGHDR, CDR2 SFDVKD. The J segment lost 6 bases and the V segment lost 3 bases, leaving 21 bases of the junction unmatched.

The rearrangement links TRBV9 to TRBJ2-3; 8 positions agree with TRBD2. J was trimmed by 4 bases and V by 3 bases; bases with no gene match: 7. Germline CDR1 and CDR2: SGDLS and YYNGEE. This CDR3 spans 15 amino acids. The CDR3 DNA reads TGTGCCAGCAGCGCCGGGACTAGGAGCTCAGATACGCAGTATTTT. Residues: CASSAGTRSSDTQYF.

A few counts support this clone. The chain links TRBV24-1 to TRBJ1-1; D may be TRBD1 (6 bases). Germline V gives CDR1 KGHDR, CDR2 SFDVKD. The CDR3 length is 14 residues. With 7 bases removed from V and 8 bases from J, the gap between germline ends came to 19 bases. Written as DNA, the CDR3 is TGTGCCACCAGGGGTAGTGGTGGGGGCCGGGAAGCTTTCTTT. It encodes CATRGSGGGREAFF.

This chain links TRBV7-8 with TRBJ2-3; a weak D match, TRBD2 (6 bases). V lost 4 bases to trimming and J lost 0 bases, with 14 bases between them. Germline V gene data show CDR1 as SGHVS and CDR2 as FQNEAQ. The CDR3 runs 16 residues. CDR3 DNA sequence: TGTGCCAGCAGCTGGAGGGACGGAACTAGCACAGATACGCAGTATTTT. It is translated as CASSWRDGTSTDTQYF.

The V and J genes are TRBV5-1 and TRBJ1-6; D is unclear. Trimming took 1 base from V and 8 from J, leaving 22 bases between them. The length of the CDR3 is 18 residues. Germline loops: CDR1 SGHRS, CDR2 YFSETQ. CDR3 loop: CASSLSAWSSSTDSPLHF. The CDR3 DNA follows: TGCGCCAGCAGCTTGTCGGCCTGGAGTTCAAGTACGGATTCACCCCTCCACTTT.

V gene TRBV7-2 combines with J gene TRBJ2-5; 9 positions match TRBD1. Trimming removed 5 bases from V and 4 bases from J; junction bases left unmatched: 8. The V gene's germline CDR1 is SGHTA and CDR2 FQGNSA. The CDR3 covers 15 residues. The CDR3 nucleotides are TGTGCCAGCAGCCCCGACAGGGGGGTTGGAGAGACCCAGTACTTC. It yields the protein CASSPDRGVGETQYF.